The clone carrying this T cell receptor (beta chain) qualifies as medium-sized (0.01 to 0.1%). Its target is unknown. These data belong to a study of spatial heterogeneity in lung cancer. Background on the study: Consistently, beta-chain sequences turned up in larger numbers than alpha-chain sequences did.

Each TCR cDNA molecule carried a unique molecular identifier. From the 5' RACE reads, TCRdb called clonotypes with MiXCR, one entry per CDR3 protein. The sample lists some 2,500 distinct CDR3 sequences, 7.4% occurring once. Trimming took 1 base from V and 2 from J, leaving 9 bases between them. This CDR3 comprises 15 residues. The germline V gene encodes CDR1 SGHRS and CDR2 YFSETQ. General observations from the study: In tumors, expanded intratumoral alpha and beta TCR counts tracked mutation counts.

Noted time point: sample taken at primary tumor resection. Donors were 55 to 75 untreated early-stage non-small cell lung cancer patients. The sequenced material consisted of unsorted whole RNA from tumor, nontumor lung or frozen PBMC. This chain uses TRBV5-1 with TRBJ2-2; D uncertain. This TCR derives from a female donor with early-stage non-small cell lung cancer. The sequencing used lung tumor tissue, collected at surgery. CDR3 nucleotides: TGCGCCAGCAGCTTGTTGGCCGGCAACACCGGGGAGCTGTTTTTT. Translation: CASSLLAGNTGELFF. Full variable domain (missing parts from reference TRBV5-1 and TRBJ2-2): KAGVTQTPRYLIKTRGQQVTLSCSPISGHRSVSWYQQTPGQGLQFLFEYFSETQRNKGNFPGRFSGRQFSNSRSEMNVSTLELGDSALYLCASSLLAGNTGELFFGEGSRLTVL.